This TCR beta chain was observed in a study of T-cell reconstitution after alpha-beta-depleted transplantation in children. V shed 0 bases and J shed 7 bases, with 18 bases lying between them. The CDR3 has 15 residues. CDR1 and CDR2 from the germline V gene are DFQATT and SNEGSKA (reference sequence). Overall study findings and caveats: Once a year had passed after transplant, T-cell counts and diversity came mostly from newly produced T cells.

This sample's TCRbeta library carried unique molecular identifier barcodes. TCRdb itself ran the PCR reads through MiXCR, one entry per CDR3 protein. The sample holds 280,000 or so distinct CDR3 sequences, around a tenth seen once. This clonotype was seen repeatedly, ten times or more. Antigen: not known. V is TRBV20-1 and J is TRBJ1-2; D possibly corresponds to TRBD1 (5 bases). Here the sequenced sample was peripheral blood, taken 180 days after TCRalphabeta/CD19-depleted stem cell transplant. The receptor comes from a male patient aged 2 to 9 who had a stem cell transplant for chronic granulomatous disease, so the T cells may come from the graft donor. The CDR3 DNA reads TGCAGTGCTAGAGAACCGGGGACTCCACGGGGTGGCTACACCTTC. Amino acids: CSAREPGTPRGGYTF.